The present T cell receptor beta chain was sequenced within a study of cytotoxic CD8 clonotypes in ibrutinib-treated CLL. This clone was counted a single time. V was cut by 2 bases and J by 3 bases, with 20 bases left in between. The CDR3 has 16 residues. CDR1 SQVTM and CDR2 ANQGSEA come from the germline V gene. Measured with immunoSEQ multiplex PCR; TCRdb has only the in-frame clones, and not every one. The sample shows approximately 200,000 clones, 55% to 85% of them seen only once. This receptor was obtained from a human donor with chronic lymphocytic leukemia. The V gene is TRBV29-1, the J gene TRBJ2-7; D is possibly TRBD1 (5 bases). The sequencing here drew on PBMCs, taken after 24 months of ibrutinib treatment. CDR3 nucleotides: TGCAGCGTTGAACTTCGAAGGGGCAGCTACGACTACGAGCAGTACTTC. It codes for CSVELRRGSYDYEQYF.